The next 29 T cell receptor beta chains were all read from a single sample in a study of blood T cell repertoires in COVID-19. This table comes from immunoSEQ multiplex PCR, and its TCRdb copy is limited to in-frame clones, with some not included. This table holds nearly 70,000 clones, more than 85% found once. Material: peripheral blood. These TCRs come from a man aged 35-49 years with COVID-19, enrolled during active disease.

The chain joins TRBV6-5 to TRBJ2-7; possible D gene TRBD1, 6 bases. Between the trimmed V and J ends, which lost 8 bases and 5 bases, there was a span of 19 bases. The CDR3 contains 14 residues. Germline CDR1 is MNHEY and CDR2 is SVGAGI. The chain's CDR3 is CASGPTGTWDEQYF. The CDR3 DNA reads as TGTGCCAGCGGACCTACCGGGACATGGGACGAGCAGTACTTC.

The chain is built from TRBV6-5 and TRBJ1-6, with a tentative D call TRBD1 (5 bases). CDR3 length equals 14 residues. Looked up from germline, CDR1 is MNHEY and CDR2 is SVGAGI. V lost 2 bases and J 10 bases, leaving 12 bases between the germline ends. The CDR3 DNA sequence: TGTGCCAGCAGTTACATCAGGGAACAGTCACCCCTCCACTTT. This gives the protein CASSYIREQSPLHF.

In its sample, this clone was seen a few times. V is TRBV15 and J is TRBJ1-6; TRBD1 matches 7 bases. Per the germline V gene, CDR1 is LNHNV and CDR2 is YYDKDF (reference sequence). The V and J ends lost 0 bases and 17 bases, in that order; junction bases with no gene match: 4. CDR3 length: 12 residues. Here the CDR3 reads CATSRDRDRFHF. In DNA form, the CDR3 reads TGTGCCACCAGCAGAGATAGGGACAGATTCCACTTT.

This clone came up once. The gene calls are TRBV10-3 and TRBJ1-5; tentatively, D is TRBD1 (5 bases). The CDR3 is 15 residues long. V shed 2 bases and J shed 6 bases, with 14 bases lying between them. Germline loops: CDR1 ENHRY, CDR2 SYGVKD. Here the CDR3 DNA reads TGTGCCATCAGTGAGGGGGGGGATGGGGTTCAGCCCCAGCATTTT. Translating gives CAISEGGDGVQPQHF.

CDR3 in amino acids: CASSRTGVGEETQYF. CDR3 nucleotides: TGCGCCAGCAGTAGGACAGGGGTAGGAGAAGAGACCCAGTACTTC. This sequence joins TRBV5-1 and TRBJ2-5; TRBD1 matches 9 bases. Germline V gene lookup returns CDR1 SGHRS and CDR2 YFSETQ. The trim removed 5 bases at V and 3 bases at J, leaving 8 bases unmatched. There are 15 residues in the CDR3.

The chain combines TRBV28 with TRBJ2-2, with 11 bases lining up with TRBD1. Per the germline V gene, CDR1 is MDHEN and CDR2 is SYDVKM. Germline trimming cut 7 bases from V and 7 bases from J; bases unmatched to any gene: 8. The CDR3 spans 15 residues. The CDR3 coding sequence is TGTGCCAGCATTTCTACGGGACAGGGGGACGGGGAGCTGTTTTTT. The encoded protein is CASISTGQGDGELFF.

Turning to this clone: The sample contains more than one DNA sequence encoding this CDR3. In DNA form, the CDR3 reads TGTGCCAGCAGCCCAACGGGAGCCAAAAACATTCAGTACTTC. Amino acids: CASSPTGAKNIQYF. J is TRBJ2-4 and V is TRBV5-6; D gene ambiguous. In germline, CDR1 is SGHDT, CDR2 YYEEEE. This CDR3 spans 14 amino acids. With 4 bases removed from V and 0 bases from J, the gap between germline ends came to 8 bases.

Only one count was recorded for this clone. V usage is TRBV9 and J usage is TRBJ2-6; TRBD2 matches at 13 bases. The ends lost 4 bases at V and 4 bases at J; junction bases unmatched: 5. This CDR3 is built from 17 residues. CDR1 and CDR2 from the germline V gene are SGDLS and YYNGEE. CDR3 region: CASSTRLAGGGANVLTF. Written as DNA, the CDR3 is TGTGCCAGCAGCACCCGACTAGCGGGGGGCGGGGCCAACGTCCTGACTTTC.

This chain joins TRBV9 and TRBJ2-2, with D tentatively TRBD2 (6 bases). Trimming took off 0 bases at V and 5 bases at J, with 17 bases between the two ends. The CDR3 has 17 amino acids. Per the germline V gene, CDR1 is SGDLS and CDR2 is YYNGEE. The CDR3 sequence: CASSVGFGSRGTGELFF. CDR3 bases: TGTGCCAGCAGCGTAGGGTTTGGTAGCCGGGGGACCGGGGAGCTGTTTTTT.

J is TRBJ1-5 and V is TRBV2; 9 bases line up with TRBD1. V was clipped by 5 bases and J by 0 bases; unmatched bases: 8. Germline V CDR1 and CDR2: SNHLY, FYNNEI. This CDR3 has 17 residues. DNA of the CDR3: TGTGCCAGCAGTCCCGGACAGGGGATGTATAGCAATCAGCCCCAGCATTTT. Residues: CASSPGQGMYSNQPQHF.

The chain uses TRBV18 and TRBJ2-1, with TRBD2 matching over 11 bases. CDR1 KGHSH and CDR2 LQKENI come from the germline V gene. This CDR3 has 16 residues. With V trimmed by 3 bases and J by 9 bases, 10 bases remained unmatched. CDR3 in amino acids: CASSPGLADPGAEQFF. The CDR3 nucleotides are TGTGCCAGCTCACCGGGACTAGCGGACCCGGGCGCTGAGCAGTTCTTC.

The J gene is TRBJ2-7, the V gene TRBV15; 8 nucleotides align to TRBD2. Germline V CDR1 and CDR2: LNHNV, YYDKDF (reference sequence). This CDR3 has 16 amino acids. V shed 3 bases, J shed 4 bases, and the junction held 11 bases outside the gene matches. The CDR3 is CATSRDLAGSFYEQYF. The CDR3 DNA follows: TGTGCCACCAGCAGGGACTTAGCGGGGTCCTTTTACGAGCAGTACTTC. Looking up the rest from reference TRBV15 and TRBJ2-7 gives the full variable domain: DAMVIQNPRYQVTQFGKPVTLSCSQTLNHNVMYWYQQKSSQAPKLLFHYYDKDFNNEADTPDNFQSRRPNTSFCFLDIRSPGLGDTAMYLCATSRDLAGSFYEQYFGPGTRLTVT.

This chain connects TRBV15 to TRBJ1-2, with no clear D. V was trimmed by 6 bases and J by 2 bases, leaving 4 bases between them. The germline V gene has CDR1 LNHNV and CDR2 YYDKDF (reference sequence). CDR3 size: 11 residues. CDR3 DNA sequence: TGTGCCACCAGTCAAAACTATGGCTACACCTTC. It specifies CATSQNYGYTF.

The chain is built from TRBV6-2 or TRBV6-3 and TRBJ2-2; 10 bases align to TRBD1. The V gene end was trimmed by 3 bases and the J gene end by 4 bases; junction bases not matched to a gene: 5. This CDR3 spans 16 amino acids. Germline loops: CDR1 MNHEY, CDR2 SVGEGT. CDR3 in DNA: TGTGCCAGCAGTTATTCCGGGACAGGGGTCACCGGGGAGCTGTTTTTT. Translating gives CASSYSGTGVTGELFF.

The CDR3 sequence is CASSNNPGGYNTEAFF. The CDR3 DNA is TGTGCCAGCAGCAACAATCCAGGGGGTTATAACACTGAAGCTTTCTTT. The genes are TRBV13 and TRBJ1-1; 7 bases map to TRBD1. The CDR3 totals 16 residues. The germline gives CDR1 PRHDT, CDR2 FYEKMQ (reference sequence). The V gene end was trimmed by 5 bases and the J gene end by 2 bases; junction bases not matched to a gene: 11.

The rearrangement uses TRBV28 and TRBJ1-5; a weak D match, TRBD1 (6 bases). Germline V gene sequence: CDR1 MDHEN, CDR2 SYDVKM. Trimming removed 11 bases from V and 6 bases from J, with 8 bases in between. This CDR3 is 10 amino acids long. The CDR3, as DNA: TGTGCCTTAGGGGGTCAGCCCCAGCATTTT. Amino acid sequence: CALGGQPQHF.

V gene TRBV19 combines with J gene TRBJ2-3, with a possible D match to TRBD1 (6 bases). Germline CDR1 LNHDA, CDR2 SQIVND (reference sequence). This CDR3 contains 14 residues. The V and J ends lost 5 bases and 0 bases respectively, with 9 bases between them. The CDR3 DNA reads TGTGCCAGTAGTCGGACAGCTAGCACAGATACGCAGTATTTT. Encoded protein: CASSRTASTDTQYF.

Only one count was recorded for this clone. The rearrangement joins TRBV19 to TRBJ1-1, with TRBD1 as a possible D gene (6 bases). The germline V gene has CDR1 LNHDA and CDR2 SQIVND (reference sequence). The CDR3 spans 15 residues. Trimming left V 5 bases short and J 5 bases short, with 18 bases between. The CDR3 spells CASSLQQGGGTEAFF. DNA for the CDR3: TGTGCCAGTAGTCTCCAACAGGGTGGGGGAACTGAAGCTTTCTTT.

This sequence joins TRBV5-1 and TRBJ2-7, with D perhaps matching TRBD1 (6 bases). Per germline, CDR1 SGHRS and CDR2 YFSETQ. The CDR3 covers 14 residues. V lost 4 bases and J lost 0, with 11 bases in between. This CDR3 reads CASSIGTHSYEQYF. CDR3 DNA sequence: TGCGCCAGCAGCATCGGGACACACTCCTACGAGCAGTACTTC.

The chain recombines TRBV5-1 with TRBJ1-6; 11 bases fit TRBD1. V dropped 4 bases and J dropped 4; count of bases not matched to a gene: 1. Germline lookup yields CDR1 SGHRS and CDR2 YFSETQ. This CDR3 is 15 amino acids long. CDR3 coding DNA: TGCGCCAGCAGCGGGGACAGGGGGTATAATTCACCCCTCCACTTT. Its translation: CASSGDRGYNSPLHF.

The chain uses TRBV2 and TRBJ2-5; 7 bases are a match to TRBD1. CDR3 size: 18 residues. V lost 6 bases, J lost 4 bases, and 20 bases stayed unmatched. Germline CDR1 SNHLY, CDR2 FYNNEI. The CDR3 loop reads CASRLETMNQQGIETQYF. For the CDR3, the DNA is TGTGCCAGCAGGCTTGAAACCATGAACCAACAGGGGATAGAGACCCAGTACTTC.

The genes are TRBV6-6 and TRBJ1-1; D remains ambiguous. The V end lost 8 bases, the J end lost 4 bases, and 17 bases lay between the germline ends. The CDR3 is 14 amino acids. CDR1 and CDR2 from the germline V gene are MNHNY and SVGAGI (reference sequence). The CDR3 here is CASRLSGVGTEAFF. CDR3 bases: TGTGCCAGCCGTTTATCGGGTGTGGGCACTGAAGCTTTCTTT.

The chain has TRBV6-5 and TRBJ2-1; 9 nucleotides line up with TRBD2. The J segment lost 10 bases and the V segment lost 0 bases, leaving 7 bases of the junction unmatched. Germline assignment: CDR1 MNHEY and CDR2 SVGAGI. The CDR3 is 15 residues long. The CDR3: CASSYSNGGGGEQFF. The CDR3 DNA reads as TGTGCCAGCAGTTACTCTAATGGCGGGGGGGGCGAGCAGTTCTTC.

J is TRBJ2-7 and V is TRBV5-1; 8 bases fit TRBD1. Trimming removed 0 bases from V and 5 bases from J; junction bases left unmatched: 4. The CDR3 covers 14 residues. Germline V lookup: CDR1 SGHRS, CDR2 YFSETQ. The CDR3 DNA reads TGCGCCAGCAGCTTGGTTGGACAGGGCCACGAGCAGTACTTC. Translating it yields CASSLVGQGHEQYF.

This clone came up a few times. The chain combines TRBV19 with TRBJ1-5; D gene uncertain. The CDR3 contains 15 residues. CDR1 and CDR2 (germline): LNHDA, SQIVND (reference sequence). Trimming shortened V by 3 bases and J by 3 bases, and 12 bases separated the two germline ends. Here the CDR3 reads CASSMAGGFNQPQHF. DNA for the CDR3: TGTGCCAGTAGTATGGCGGGAGGGTTCAATCAGCCCCAGCATTTT.

The chain joins TRBV3-1 (or the pseudogene TRBV3-2) to TRBJ2-7; 7 positions agree with TRBD2. CDR1 and CDR2 (germline): LGHDT, YNNKEL (reference sequence). The CDR3 extends over 12 amino acids. V gave up 4 bases and J gave up 7 bases; unmatched junction bases: 4. CDR3 nucleotides: TGTGCCAGCAGCCCCGACGGGGGGGAGCAGTACTTC. Protein sequence: CASSPDGGEQYF.

The chain uses TRBV7-2 and TRBJ1-4, with 7 bases fitting TRBD1. V shed 0 bases, J shed 4 bases, and the junction held 8 bases outside the gene matches. The CDR3 contains 17 residues. CDR1 SGHTA and CDR2 FQGNSA come from the germline V gene. CDR3 nucleotides: TGTGCCAGCAGCTTAGCCTACTGGGGACAGCTTAATGAAAAACTGTTTTTT. Encoded protein: CASSLAYWGQLNEKLFF.

The gene calls are TRBV7-8 and TRBJ2-1, with 8 bases matching TRBD1. Germline V gives CDR1 SGHVS, CDR2 FQNEAQ. V was pared by 5 bases and J by 13 bases, with 10 bases of the junction left unmatched. This CDR3 is 13 amino acids long. The CDR3 DNA reads TGTGCCAGCAGCCCTGGGACAGGCCCCAATCAGTTCTTC. Translated: CASSPGTGPNQFF.

The J gene is TRBJ2-7, the V gene TRBV5-5; a weak D match, TRBD2 (5 bases). With 1 base removed from V and 2 bases from J, the gap between germline ends came to 10 bases. Germline lookup yields CDR1 SGHKS and CDR2 YYEKEE (reference sequence). The CDR3 has 14 amino acids. CDR3 in DNA: TGTGCCAGCAGCTTGTGGCAGGAGGCCTACGAGCAGTACTTC. Translating gives CASSLWQEAYEQYF.